This T cell receptor (beta chain) was identified in a study of HIV-infected patients and healthy controls. This clonotype has a handful of counts. A single record per CDR3 protein comes from TCRdb applying MiXCR to the 5' RACE reads. The sample lists about 64,000 distinct CDR3 sequences, 15% to 20% occurring once. The CDR3 is made up of 17 amino acids. CDR1 is DFQATT and CDR2 is SNEGSKA in the germline V gene (reference sequence). Trimming pared 5 bases from V and 0 bases from J, leaving 20 bases between. Sequencing was done on a sample of CD4+ T cells from blood. The chain combines TRBV20-1 with TRBJ2-1; D is ambiguous. This sequence was found in a human donor in good health. The CDR3 region has the DNA TGCAGTGCTCTGCCCCCTCCGGGCAGGAGCTCCTACAATGAGCAGTTCTTC. Protein sequence: CSALPPPGRSSYNEQFF.